This TCR beta chain was found in a study of cytomegalovirus exposure and HLA in healthy donors (dated by TCRdb to about 2017). With regard to the full study: In an earlier analysis of some 550 of the donors, about 270 Gb of sequence data and 90 million to 120 million unique TCR beta sequences from about 180 million T cells were reported. Besides the first cohort of roughly 700 subjects, a separate validation cohort made up of roughly 120 different subjects was used. Using immunosequencing, the study profiled T cell repertoires from fewer than 700 subjects and related those repertoires to cytomegalovirus serostatus. All discovery cohort repertoires had been generated on a single sequencing platform. High-throughput TCR immunosequencing, statistical association of individual TCRs with disease status, and machine learning were combined to predict cytomegalovirus infection status. In the later analysis, no new phenotypic data were used to find candidate immune exposures; instead, reliance was placed on TCR beta sequences and their occurrence across donors. Donor age, sex, ethnicity and CMV serostatus were compiled together with the repertoire data. To study patterns of TCR occurrence, a later analysis re-analyzed previously published TCR beta repertoires from 550 to 800 donors and added high-resolution HLA genotyping. Across 398 genotyped donors of the cohort, an average of roughly 250,000 unique TCR beta nucleotide sequences per donor were sequenced, and about a sixth of those sequences were non-productive. Genome-wide SNP genotypes for about 55% of the roughly 670 donors were used in a later genetic analysis, which treated that subset as a discovery cohort. The study was designed to test whether signatures of past pathogen exposure could be identified by cataloging public T cell receptors. An early release that covered fewer than 750 HLA-typed donors contained about 290 gigabases of sequencing data and 75 million to 100 million unique TCR sequences. Of the 300 to 450 genotyped donors, 81% were placed in the genetic ancestry cluster associated with self-reported Caucasian donors. HLA typing included class I and class II loci at four-digit resolution. In an earlier analysis of 587 of the donors, high-throughput TCR beta sequencing was used to judge whether each TCR beta V gene segment behaved as functional or pseudogenic. Typing coverage differed by locus: A, B, C, DRB1 and DQB1 were typed in roughly 620-640 donors, DQA1 in around 500, DPA1 in some 600, and DPB1 in 400 to 480. Because of strong linkage in the cohort, a few DR-DQ haplotypes were treated as single units for association and clustering. Study-wide conclusions, independent of this receptor: Several of the top co-occurrence clusters appeared to be linked to parvovirus B19, influenza, CMV and Epstein-Barr virus, according to a later analysis. The 87-base-pair reads could not distinguish some IMGT-functional V segments, including TRBV6-2 and TRBV6-3, so those segments were excluded. A few of the identified cytomegalovirus-associated TCR beta chains were confirmed in vitro to be specific for cytomegalovirus antigens. Because counts were too low, about 15 rarely observed V segments, including chromosome 9 orphons, were left out of the earlier analysis of about 620 of the donors. In a later genetic analysis, a missense DCLRE1C variant was associated with V-gene and J-gene trimming of TCR beta chains, and the association was replicated in an independent cohort. In a later analysis, most CMV-associated TCR beta chains were found to appear HLA-restricted, with HLA associations seemingly driven largely by CMV exposure. Sequencing depth was assumed to be roughly uniform across donors in the presence/absence analyses, though that assumption may not hold. A cluster of highly shared sequence variants was judged likely to be a technical artifact of the sequencing pipeline. The authors suggested that the approach could potentially be extended to other disease states and immunological phenotypes. Strong co-occurrence of HLA alleles, especially DR and DQ, made assigning TCR associations to individual alleles difficult. Compared with equally common non-associated chains, HLA-associated TCR beta chains in a later analysis were more clonally expanded and had lower generation probabilities. In the study, around 160 TCR beta chains were listed as associated with cytomegalovirus. The classifier was reported to diagnose cytomegalovirus status with high specificity and sensitivity in both the original and validation cohorts. In a later genetic analysis, fewer N-insertions in productive TCRs were reported among donors in an Asian-associated ancestry cluster than the 666-donor mean. Specific HLA alleles were associated with over 15,000 TCR beta sequences at a false discovery rate of 0.05 in a later analysis. In an earlier analysis of about 540 of the donors, most TCR beta V segments were observed in productive rearrangements about 90% or about 30% of the time, broadly matching IMGT annotations. Linkage disequilibrium might explain the correlated functional status among segregating V segments, but an unknown experimental factor could not be ruled out. While some public TCRs were present in many individuals, most TCR sequences turned up only very rarely across donors. For the cohort, immune exposure information was limited to CMV serostatus. HLA typing was unavailable for some donors at each locus, so association tests used only the typed subset. A further reported finding was that TCR beta sequences accurately predicted the HLA-A and HLA-B alleles for most subjects in the first cohort. In a later analysis, TCR association rates were found to vary across HLA loci, with the most associated TCRs seen for DRB1 alleles and the fewest for HLA-C alleles. Only TCR beta chains were sequenced in this cohort, and the absence of alpha or paired-chain data limited detectable features.

To prepare the library, the immunoSEQ multiplex PCR assay was applied. A mixture of 60 forward primers for TCR Vbeta segments and 13 reverse primers for TCR Jbeta segments was used in the multiplex PCR. Amplification of the CDR3 region of rearranged TCR beta genes was performed with a multiplex PCR assay on genomic DNA. The amplified TCR beta libraries were sequenced on the Illumina HiSeq System as 87-base-pair reads. The study's processing was this. A later analysis counted 65 million to 90 million unique TCR beta chains across the 650 to 800 repertoires, and around 9.9 million of these chains were shared by at least two donors. Raw reads were error-corrected and collapsed into unique sequences by a nearest-neighbor algorithm in which closely related sequences were merged to remove PCR and sequencing errors. Alignment of CDR3 sequences to IMGT reference sequences was used to assign V, D and J gene segments. Each retained sequence needed at least a six-nucleotide match to both a V gene segment and a J gene segment. Rearrangements were called productive when the CDR3 lacked stop codons and stayed in frame with V and J; all others were non-productive. CDR3 was defined by IMGT convention, running from the second conserved V-encoded cysteine to the conserved J-encoded phenylalanine. In an earlier analysis of more than 550 of the donors, sequences lacking an unambiguous match to a single V gene segment were excluded. An earlier analysis of 500 to 600 of the donors classified V segments as functional when productive rearrangements were above 56.7% and as segregating when the standard deviation between donors was above 5%. A statistical classification framework was built to diagnose cytomegalovirus status from the catalog of TCR beta chain sequences. In a later analysis, TCR nucleotide sequences were compared against IMGT/GENE-DB human TR gene sequences so that V and J genes could be assigned. The TCRdist pipeline was used in a later analysis to assign CDR3 sequences and most-parsimonious VDJ recombination scenarios. A later analysis defined each TCR beta chain by its CDR3 amino acid sequence plus V-gene family, and excluded reads lacking a unique V-gene family. In a later analysis, several hundred highly shared, low-generation-probability nucleotide sequences were removed to address suspected cross-contamination and a sequencing artifact. In a later analysis, a clonal expansion index for each public chain was calculated from normalized within-repertoire ranks of inferred template counts. In a later analysis, generation probabilities were computed with a VDJ recombination model fitted to out-of-frame rearrangements, and the resulting probabilities were checked against IGoR. In a later analysis, hypergeometric tests were used to score TCR-TCR, TCR-HLA and TCR-CMV co-occurrence, with a repertoire-size bias correction applied to TCR pairs. In a later analysis, false discovery rates were estimated by permuting HLA or CMV assignments 20 times. A later analysis grouped co-occurring TCRs with DBSCAN, adding TCRdist sequence similarity when clustering within HLA-allele-positive subsets. Repertoires with fewer than 30,000 or more than 120,000 public chains were left out of co-occurrence clustering, as were several repertoires with anomalous nucleotide sharing. As stored in TCRdb, this immuneACCESS dataset retains in-frame rearrangements with V and J assigned. A fraction of the clones does not appear; measured against another copy, unresolved V genes explain less than half of the discrepancy, and the remainder lacks a known reason. V and J calls and clone size are copied from that table; D and trimming were computed from the DNA. In this sample the table shows under 250,000 clones, around 78% of which occur a single time. The ten largest clones take up 1.5% to 2% of the sample.

The cohort comprised 710 or so healthy bone marrow donors. Cohort members were all nominally healthy when sampled, although unrecorded immune exposures were likely present. The donor tested CMV seronegative and was one of the 352 seronegative cohort members. A peripheral blood sample was collected from each donor, and TCR beta sequencing was performed on peripheral blood mononuclear cells. Genomic DNA extraction from the blood cell samples was performed with the Qiagen DNeasy Blood Extraction Kit. In regard to this clone: This clone's antigen is unknown. The sample holds no much larger clone one base away, and base qualities are not on file.

From the germline V gene, CDR1 is KGHSH and CDR2 is LQKENI. The CDR3 holds 19 amino acids from the cysteine to the phenylalanine. Solely the CDR3 DNA is kept, with 57 bases framed from the first base. Trimming removed 4 bases from V and 0 bases from J; the gene matches leave 12 bases unexplained. The sequence was collected from a man in his thirties or forties in good health and CMV-seronegative. Sequencing used PBMCs. The rearrangement joined TRBV18 to TRBJ2-6; 7 bases in the middle match TRBD1. The CDR3 is CASSLGRQGFNSGANVLTF. The nucleotide sequence reads as follows: TGTGCCAGCTCACTAGGGAGACAGGGATTTAACTCTGGGGCCAACGTCCTGACTTTC.